The T cell receptor beta chain described here comes from a study of cytotoxic CD8 clonotypes in ibrutinib-treated CLL. Background on the study: Overall, some 25 responses were partial and 2 complete; following median roughly 68 months, around 15 patients stayed remitted and 12 progressed. Response sampling took place at median approximately 11 months of treatment, range 6 to 36. Study-wide points: Clonality rose at ibrutinib response and fell back toward baseline at progression.

Germline CDR1 MNHNS, CDR2 SASEGT. With 5 bases clipped from V and 4 bases from J, the junction kept 3 bases outside the gene matches. CDR3 length: 13 residues. Sequenced by immunoSEQ multiplex PCR; TCRdb stores in-frame clones only, minus some. In the table there are tens of thousands of clones, 68% of which are singletons. The table lists this clone with a few counts. As yet, its antigen is unknown. The TCR comes from a human donor with chronic lymphocytic leukemia. Source: PBMCs, taken after 24 months of ibrutinib treatment. The rearrangement uses TRBV6-1 and TRBJ1-1; TRBD1 aligns across 8 bases. This chain's CDR3 is CASSPRGLTEAFF. CDR3 bases: TGTGCCAGCAGTCCCAGGGGGCTCACTGAAGCTTTCTTT.